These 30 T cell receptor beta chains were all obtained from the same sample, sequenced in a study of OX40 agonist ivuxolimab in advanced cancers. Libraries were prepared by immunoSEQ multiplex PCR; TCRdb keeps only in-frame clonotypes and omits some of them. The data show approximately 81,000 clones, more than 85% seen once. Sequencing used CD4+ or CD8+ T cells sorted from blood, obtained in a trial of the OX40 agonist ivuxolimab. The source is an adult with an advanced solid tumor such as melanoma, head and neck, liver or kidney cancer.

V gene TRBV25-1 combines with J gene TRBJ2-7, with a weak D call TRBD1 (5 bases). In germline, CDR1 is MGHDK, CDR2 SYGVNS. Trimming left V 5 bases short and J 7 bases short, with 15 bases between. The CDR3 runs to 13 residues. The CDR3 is CASSPPPGPEQYF. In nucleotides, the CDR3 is TGTGCCAGCAGTCCCCCCCCAGGGCCAGAGCAGTACTTC.

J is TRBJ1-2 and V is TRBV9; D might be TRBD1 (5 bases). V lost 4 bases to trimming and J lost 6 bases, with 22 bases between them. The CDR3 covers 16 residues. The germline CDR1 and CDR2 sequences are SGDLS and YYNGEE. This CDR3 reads CASSPFGTQEENGYTF. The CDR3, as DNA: TGTGCCAGCAGCCCTTTCGGCACACAGGAGGAGAATGGCTACACCTTC.

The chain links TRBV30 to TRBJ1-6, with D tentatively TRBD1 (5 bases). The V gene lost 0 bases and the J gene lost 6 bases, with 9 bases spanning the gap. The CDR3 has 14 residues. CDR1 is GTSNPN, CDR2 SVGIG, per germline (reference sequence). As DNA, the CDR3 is TGTGCCTGGAGTGTAGGCCAGGGTAATTCACCCCTCCACTTT. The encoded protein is CAWSVGQGNSPLHF.

The CDR3 nucleotides are TGTGCCAGCAGTAGATCTAGCGGGCTAGCCAAAAACATTCAGTACTTC. Translated: CASSRSSGLAKNIQYF. The rearrangement joins TRBV28 to TRBJ2-4, with 8 bases matching TRBD2. The CDR3 is 16 residues long. With 5 bases clipped from V and 0 bases from J, the junction kept 6 bases outside the gene matches. In germline, CDR1 is MDHEN, CDR2 SYDVKM.

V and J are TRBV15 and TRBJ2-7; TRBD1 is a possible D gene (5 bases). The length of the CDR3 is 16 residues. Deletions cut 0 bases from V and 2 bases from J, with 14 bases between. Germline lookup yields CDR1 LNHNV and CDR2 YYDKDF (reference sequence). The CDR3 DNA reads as TGTGCCACCAGCAGAGAGGGTGCAGGGCTCACCTACGAGCAGTACTTC. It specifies CATSREGAGLTYEQYF.

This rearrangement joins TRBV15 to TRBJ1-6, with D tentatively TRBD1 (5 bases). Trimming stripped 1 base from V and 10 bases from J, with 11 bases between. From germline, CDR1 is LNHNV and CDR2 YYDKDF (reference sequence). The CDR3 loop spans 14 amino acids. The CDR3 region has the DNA TGTGCCACCAGCAGAGCCGGGACGGTGTCACCCCTCCACTTT. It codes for CATSRAGTVSPLHF. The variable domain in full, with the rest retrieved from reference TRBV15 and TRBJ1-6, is DAMVIQNPRYQVTQFGKPVTLSCSQTLNHNVMYWYQQKSSQAPKLLFHYYDKDFNNEADTPDNFQSRRPNTSFCFLDIRSPGLGDTAMYLCATSRAGTVSPLHFGNGTRLTVT.

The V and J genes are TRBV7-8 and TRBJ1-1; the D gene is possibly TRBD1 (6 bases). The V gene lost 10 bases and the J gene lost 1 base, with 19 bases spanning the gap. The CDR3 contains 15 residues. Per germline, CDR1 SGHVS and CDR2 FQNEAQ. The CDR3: CATGAVRETNTEAFF. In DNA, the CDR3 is TGTGCCACAGGGGCCGTCCGGGAGACGAACACTGAAGCTTTCTTT.

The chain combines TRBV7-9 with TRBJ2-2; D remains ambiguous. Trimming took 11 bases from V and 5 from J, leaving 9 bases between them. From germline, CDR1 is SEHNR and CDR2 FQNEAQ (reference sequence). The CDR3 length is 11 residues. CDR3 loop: CAGFETGELFF. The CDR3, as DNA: TGTGCCGGCTTTGAAACCGGGGAGCTGTTTTTT.

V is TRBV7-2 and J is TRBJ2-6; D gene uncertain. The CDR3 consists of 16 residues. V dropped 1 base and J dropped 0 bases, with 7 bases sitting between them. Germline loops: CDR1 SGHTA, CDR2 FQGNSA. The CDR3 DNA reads TGTGCCAGCAGCTTAGTGGCGGTCTCTGGGGCCAACGTCCTGACTTTC. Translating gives CASSLVAVSGANVLTF. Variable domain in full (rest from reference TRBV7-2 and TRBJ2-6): GAGVSQSPSNKVTEKGKDVELRCDPISGHTALYWYRQSLGQGLEFLIYFQGNSAPDKSGLPSDRFSAERTGGSVSTLTIQRTQQEDSAVYLCASSLVAVSGANVLTFGAGSRLTVL.

For the CDR3, the DNA is TGTGCCAGCAGCTACAGGGCCAGGGGGCCAAGCACAGATACGCAGTATTTT. Its protein is CASSYRARGPSTDTQYF. This chain connects TRBV13 to TRBJ2-3; 8 bases are a match to TRBD1. This CDR3 has 17 residues. CDR1 and CDR2 from the germline V gene are PRHDT and FYEKMQ (reference sequence). The ends lost 4 bases at V and 0 bases at J; junction bases unmatched: 9.

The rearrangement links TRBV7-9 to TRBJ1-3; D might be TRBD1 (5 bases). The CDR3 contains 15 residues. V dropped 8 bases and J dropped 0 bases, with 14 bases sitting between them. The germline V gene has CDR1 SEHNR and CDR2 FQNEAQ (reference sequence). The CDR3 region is CASGAEFNSGNTIYF. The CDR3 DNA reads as TGTGCCAGCGGGGCGGAGTTTAACTCTGGAAACACCATATATTTT.

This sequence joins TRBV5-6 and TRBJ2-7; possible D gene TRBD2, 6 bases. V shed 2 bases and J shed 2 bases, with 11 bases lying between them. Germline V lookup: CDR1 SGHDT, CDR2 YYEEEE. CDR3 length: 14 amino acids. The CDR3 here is CASSFGTQAYEQYF. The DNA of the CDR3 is TGTGCCAGCAGCTTTGGGACTCAGGCCTACGAGCAGTACTTC.

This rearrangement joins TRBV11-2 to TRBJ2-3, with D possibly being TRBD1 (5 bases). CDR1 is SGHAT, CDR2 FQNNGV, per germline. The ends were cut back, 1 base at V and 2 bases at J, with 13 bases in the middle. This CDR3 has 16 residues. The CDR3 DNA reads TGTGCCAGCAGCTTAGCCCCGGACAAATTCACAGATACGCAGTATTTT. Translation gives CASSLAPDKFTDTQYF.

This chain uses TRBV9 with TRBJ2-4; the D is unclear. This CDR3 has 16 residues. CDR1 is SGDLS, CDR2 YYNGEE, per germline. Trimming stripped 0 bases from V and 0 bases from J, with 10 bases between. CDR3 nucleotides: TGTGCCAGCAGCGTAGCGGCTGGCGTAGCCAAAAACATTCAGTACTTC. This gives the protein CASSVAAGVAKNIQYF.

DNA for the CDR3: TGTGCCAGCAGCTTGTGGGCGGGACTCACAGATACGCAGTATTTT. This encodes CASSLWAGLTDTQYF. V and J are TRBV5-4 and TRBJ2-3; D might be TRBD2 (6 bases). Germline-derived CDR1 and CDR2 are SGHNT and YYREEE (reference sequence). The CDR3 contains 15 residues. Trimming stripped 1 base from V and 2 bases from J, with 11 bases between. Full variable domain (missing parts from reference TRBV5-4 and TRBJ2-3): ETGVTQSPTHLIKTRGQQVTLRCSSQSGHNTVSWYQQALGQGPQFIFQYYREEENGRGNFPPRFSGLQFPNYSSELNVNALELDDSALYLCASSLWAGLTDTQYFGPGTRLTVL.

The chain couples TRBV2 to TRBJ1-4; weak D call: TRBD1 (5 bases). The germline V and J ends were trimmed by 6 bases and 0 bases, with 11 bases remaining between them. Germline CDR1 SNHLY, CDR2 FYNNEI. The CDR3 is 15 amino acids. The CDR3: CASRADSSTNEKLFF. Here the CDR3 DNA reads TGTGCCAGCAGAGCCGACAGTTCAACTAATGAAAAACTGTTTTTT.

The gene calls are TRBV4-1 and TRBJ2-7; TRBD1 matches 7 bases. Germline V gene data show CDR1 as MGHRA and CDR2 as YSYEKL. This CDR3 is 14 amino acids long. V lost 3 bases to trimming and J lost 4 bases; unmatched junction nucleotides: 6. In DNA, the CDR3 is TGCGCCAGCAGCCAGAAAACAGGGGAATACGAGCAGTACTTC. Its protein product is CASSQKTGEYEQYF.

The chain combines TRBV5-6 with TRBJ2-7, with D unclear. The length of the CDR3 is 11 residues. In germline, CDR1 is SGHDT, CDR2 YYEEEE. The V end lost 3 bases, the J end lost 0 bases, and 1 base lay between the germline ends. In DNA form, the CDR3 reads TGTGCCAGCAGCTCCTCCTACGAGCAGTACTTC. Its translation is CASSSSYEQYF.

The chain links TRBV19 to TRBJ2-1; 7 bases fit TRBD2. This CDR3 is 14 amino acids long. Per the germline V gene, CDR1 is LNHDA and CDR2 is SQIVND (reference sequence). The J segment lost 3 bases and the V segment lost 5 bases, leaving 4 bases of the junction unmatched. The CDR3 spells CASSAGVYYNEQFF. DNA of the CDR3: TGTGCCAGTAGTGCGGGGGTCTACTACAATGAGCAGTTCTTC.

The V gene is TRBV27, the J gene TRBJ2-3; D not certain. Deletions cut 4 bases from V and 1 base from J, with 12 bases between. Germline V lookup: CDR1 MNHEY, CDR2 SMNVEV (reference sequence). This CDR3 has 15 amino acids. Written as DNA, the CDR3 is TGTGCCAGCAGTTCCCCCCCCCAGGGCACAGATACGCAGTATTTT. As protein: CASSSPPQGTDTQYF.

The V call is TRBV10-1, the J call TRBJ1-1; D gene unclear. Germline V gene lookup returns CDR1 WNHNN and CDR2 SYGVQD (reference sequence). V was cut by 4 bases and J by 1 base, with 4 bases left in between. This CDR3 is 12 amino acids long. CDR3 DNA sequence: TGCGCCAGCAGTGGGGGGAACACTGAAGCTTTCTTT. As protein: CASSGGNTEAFF.

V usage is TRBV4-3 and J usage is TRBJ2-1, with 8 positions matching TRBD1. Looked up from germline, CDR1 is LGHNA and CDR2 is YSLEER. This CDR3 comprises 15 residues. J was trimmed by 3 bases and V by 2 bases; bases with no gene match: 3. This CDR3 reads CASSQMTGDYNEQFF. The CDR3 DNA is TGCGCCAGCAGCCAAATGACAGGGGACTACAATGAGCAGTTCTTC.

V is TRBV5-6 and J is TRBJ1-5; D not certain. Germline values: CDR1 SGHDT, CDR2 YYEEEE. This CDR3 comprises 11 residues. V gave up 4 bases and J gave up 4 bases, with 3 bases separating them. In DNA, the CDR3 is TGTGCCAGCAGCCGGAATCAGCCCCAGCATTTT. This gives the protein CASSRNQPQHF.

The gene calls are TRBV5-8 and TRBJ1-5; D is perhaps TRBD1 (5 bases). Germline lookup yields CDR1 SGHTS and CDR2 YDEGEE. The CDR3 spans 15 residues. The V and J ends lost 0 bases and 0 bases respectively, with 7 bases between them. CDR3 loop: CASSLGQNSNQPQHF. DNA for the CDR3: TGTGCCAGCAGCTTGGGACAGAATAGCAATCAGCCCCAGCATTTT.

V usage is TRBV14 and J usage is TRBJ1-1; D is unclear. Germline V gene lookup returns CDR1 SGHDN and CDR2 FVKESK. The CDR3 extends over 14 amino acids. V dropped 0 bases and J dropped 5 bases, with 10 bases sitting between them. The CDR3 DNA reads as TGTGCCAGCAGCCAAGATCGAGGGTTTACTGAAGCTTTCTTT. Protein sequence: CASSQDRGFTEAFF.

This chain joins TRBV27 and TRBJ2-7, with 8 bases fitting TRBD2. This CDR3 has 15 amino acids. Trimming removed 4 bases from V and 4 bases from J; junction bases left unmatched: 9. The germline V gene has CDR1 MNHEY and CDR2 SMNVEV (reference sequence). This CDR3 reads CASSSEEREWYEQYF. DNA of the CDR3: TGTGCCAGCAGTTCCGAGGAGCGGGAGTGGTACGAGCAGTACTTC.

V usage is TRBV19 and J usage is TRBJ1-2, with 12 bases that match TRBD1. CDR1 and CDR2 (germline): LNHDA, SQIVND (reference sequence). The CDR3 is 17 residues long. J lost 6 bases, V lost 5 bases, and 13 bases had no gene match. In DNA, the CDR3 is TGTGCCAGTAGTCCCCTCGCGGGGGACAGGGGGCTGCATGGCTACACCTTC. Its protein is CASSPLAGDRGLHGYTF.

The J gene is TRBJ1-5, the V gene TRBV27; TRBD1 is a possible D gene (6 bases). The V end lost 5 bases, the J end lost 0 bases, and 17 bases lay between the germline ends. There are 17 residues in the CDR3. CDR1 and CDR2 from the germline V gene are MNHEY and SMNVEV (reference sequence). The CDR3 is CASSVDWGPDSNQPQHF. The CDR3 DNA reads TGTGCCAGCAGTGTGGACTGGGGGCCGGATAGCAATCAGCCCCAGCATTTT.

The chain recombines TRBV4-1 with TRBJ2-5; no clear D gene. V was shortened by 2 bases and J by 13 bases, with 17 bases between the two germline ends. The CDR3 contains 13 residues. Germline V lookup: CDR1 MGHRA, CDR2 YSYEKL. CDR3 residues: CASSQNTKTSSYF. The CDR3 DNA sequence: TGCGCCAGCAGCCAAAATACCAAGACATCCTCGTACTTC.

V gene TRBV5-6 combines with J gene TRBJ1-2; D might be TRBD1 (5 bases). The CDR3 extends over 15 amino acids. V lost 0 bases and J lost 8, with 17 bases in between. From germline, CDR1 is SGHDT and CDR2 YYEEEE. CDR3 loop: CASSLEVGALRGYTF. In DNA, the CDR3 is TGTGCCAGCAGCTTGGAGGTAGGGGCCCTGCGGGGCTACACCTTC.